Sequencing of this T cell receptor (beta chain) was carried out in a study of T cells in Graves' hyperthyroidism and ophthalmopathy. This clonotype has at least ten counts. Researchers amplified the TCR beta CDR3 regions from RNA transcripts. The HTBI primer set served for first-round RT-PCR of the TCR CDR3. TCRdb re-derived calls from the multiplex PCR reads in MiXCR, one entry per CDR3 protein. Counted here are approximately 700,000 distinct CDR3 sequences, over 15% occurring once; the ten biggest clones make up about 8.4%. This sample holds PBMCs from less than 13 ml fresh peripheral blood. The CDR3 has 14 residues. V lost 5 bases to trimming and J lost 2 bases, with 12 bases between them. Germline loops: CDR1 SGHVS, CDR2 FQNEAQ.

The receptor comes from a man younger than 30 with Graves' hyperthyroidism. Source material: blood. The chain combines TRBV7-8 with TRBJ2-5; D is perhaps TRBD1 (6 bases). This CDR3 is CASSIWTEQETQYF. In DNA, the CDR3 is TGTGCCAGCAGCATTTGGACAGAGCAAGAGACCCAGTACTTC.